The 21 T cell receptor beta chains below come from one sample, sequenced in a study of blood T cell repertoires in COVID-19. Measured with immunoSEQ multiplex PCR; TCRdb has only the in-frame clones, and not every one. The profile shows around 280,000 clones, about nine tenths of them singletons. The source material was peripheral blood. Every receptor here comes from a woman aged 25-40 years with COVID-19, enrolled during active disease.

The chain couples TRBV5-1 to TRBJ2-5; D may be TRBD2 (7 bases). From germline, CDR1 is SGHRS and CDR2 YFSETQ. V was shortened by 0 bases and J by 4 bases, with 16 bases between the two germline ends. The CDR3 is 16 residues long. Written as DNA, the CDR3 is TGCGCCAGCAGCTTGGCCCGTCAGGGGAGGGGAGAGACCCAGTACTTC. It specifies CASSLARQGRGETQYF.

This sequence joins TRBV29-1 and TRBJ1-2, with D possibly matching TRBD1 (6 bases). The CDR3 spans 11 residues. V lost 5 bases and J 3 bases, leaving 7 bases between the germline ends. From germline, CDR1 is SQVTM and CDR2 ANQGSEA. The CDR3 DNA reads as TGCAGCGTTACAGGGTACTATGGCTACACCTTC. Its protein is CSVTGYYGYTF.

This chain uses TRBV7-8 with TRBJ2-7; possible D gene TRBD2, 5 bases. The CDR3 loop spans 15 amino acids. The V gene lost 5 bases and the J gene lost 8 bases, with 22 bases spanning the gap. Germline loops: CDR1 SGHVS, CDR2 FQNEAQ. This chain's CDR3 is CASSPTWVAGGKQYF. Here the CDR3 DNA reads TGTGCCAGCAGCCCAACTTGGGTGGCTGGAGGAAAGCAGTACTTC.

The chain couples TRBV10-1 to TRBJ1-6; D may be TRBD1 (6 bases). Per the germline V gene, CDR1 is WNHNN and CDR2 is SYGVQD (reference sequence). The CDR3 has 14 amino acids. Trimming removed 10 bases from V and 6 bases from J, with 16 bases in between. In DNA, the CDR3 is TGCGCCACCAGGTCGGACAGCCGTAATTCACCCCTCCACTTT. This codes for CATRSDSRNSPLHF.

The CDR3, as DNA: TGTGCCTGGGGGGACAGGGGGCGTGGGGAGCAGTTCTTC. It translates to CAWGDRGRGEQFF. The chain employs TRBV12-3 or TRBV12-4 and TRBJ2-1; 12 nucleotides match TRBD1. The CDR3 extends over 13 amino acids. The J segment lost 10 bases and the V segment lost 11 bases, leaving 9 bases of the junction unmatched.

The CDR3 nucleotides read TGTGCCAGCAGCCAGGGGGACGGGGCCAACGTCCTGACTTTC. Translation: CASSQGDGANVLTF. V usage is TRBV13 and J usage is TRBJ2-6; 7 bases align to TRBD1. After removal of 5 bases from V and 4 bases from J, the junction contained 2 bases not matched to a gene. The CDR3 is 14 residues long. Germline loops: CDR1 PRHDT, CDR2 FYEKMQ (reference sequence).

The J gene is TRBJ2-7, the V gene TRBV10-1, with D tentatively TRBD2 (6 bases). V lost 5 bases and J lost 7, with 18 bases in between. This CDR3 spans 14 amino acids. Germline lookup yields CDR1 WNHNN and CDR2 SYGVQD (reference sequence). CDR3 nucleotides: TGCGCCAGCAGTCACCGGGACTCCCCGTCTGAGCAGTACTTC. Translated, it gives CASSHRDSPSEQYF.

The chain is built from TRBV19 and TRBJ2-1; 8 nucleotides match TRBD2. The CDR3 runs to 19 residues. CDR1 and CDR2 from the germline V gene are LNHDA and SQIVND (reference sequence). With 3 bases clipped from V and 2 bases from J, the junction kept 15 bases outside the gene matches. Here the CDR3 reads CASSIIWRVGGGPYNEQFF. CDR3 coding DNA: TGTGCCAGTAGTATCATCTGGAGGGTTGGCGGGGGGCCCTACAATGAGCAGTTCTTC.

V gene TRBV18 combines with J gene TRBJ1-5, with 7 bases aligning to TRBD1. V was clipped by 2 bases and J by 2 bases; unmatched bases: 9. Germline CDR1 is KGHSH and CDR2 is LQKENI. CDR3 length equals 17 residues. The CDR3 region has the DNA TGTGCCAGCTCACCAGGGGACCAGGGGGTGGGCAATCAGCCCCAGCATTTT. Residues: CASSPGDQGVGNQPQHF.

The CDR3 spells CASSQVGRNTIYF. For the CDR3, the DNA is TGTGCCAGCAGCCAAGTGGGCAGAAACACCATATATTTT. V is TRBV3-1 (or the pseudogene TRBV3-2) and J is TRBJ1-3; D uncertain. The germline V gene has CDR1 LGHDT and CDR2 YNNKEL (reference sequence). Trimming removed 1 base at V and 5 bases at J, with 6 bases between. The CDR3 has 13 amino acids.

The chain carries TRBV5-4 and TRBJ1-1; 10 positions match TRBD1. There are 15 residues in the CDR3. After removal of 4 bases from V and 3 bases from J, the junction contained 6 bases not matched to a gene. The germline gives CDR1 SGHNT, CDR2 YYREEE (reference sequence). CDR3 in amino acids: CASSNSDRGHTEAFF. The DNA of the CDR3 is TGTGCCAGCAGCAATAGCGACAGGGGGCACACTGAAGCTTTCTTT.

This rearrangement joins TRBV2 to TRBJ2-5; perhaps TRBD2 as D (6 bases). CDR3 size: 13 residues. V was shortened by 6 bases and J by 1 base, with 9 bases between the two germline ends. Germline V gene lookup returns CDR1 SNHLY and CDR2 FYNNEI. The CDR3 DNA sequence: TGTGCCAGCAGCCGGGACTCCCAAGAGACCCAGTACTTC. This sequence encodes CASSRDSQETQYF.

There are many counts of this clone. The chain employs TRBV30 and TRBJ1-5; D gene uncertain. The V end was cut by 0 bases, the J end by 4 bases, with 13 bases between. The CDR3 sequence is 15 residues long. Germline V gene data show CDR1 as GTSNPN and CDR2 as SVGIG (reference sequence). The CDR3 DNA is TGTGCCTGGAGTGTAGGAGCTTCCCGAAATCAGCCCCAGCATTTT. This sequence encodes CAWSVGASRNQPQHF. The full variable domain, in which reference TRBV30 and TRBJ1-5 provide the parts outside the CDR3, is SQTIHQWPATLVQPVGSPLSLECTVEGTSNPNLYWYRQAAGRGLQLLFYSVGIGQISSEVPQNLSASRPQDRQFILSSKKLLLSDSGFYLCAWSVGASRNQPQHFGDGTRLSIL.

The J gene is TRBJ2-7, the V gene TRBV12-5; D unclear. The CDR3 has 12 residues. Germline-derived CDR1 and CDR2 are LGHNT and FRNRAP. The V and J ends lost 6 bases and 3 bases respectively, with 9 bases between them. The CDR3 reads CASGFTIYEQYF. CDR3 coding DNA: TGTGCTAGTGGCTTTACAATCTACGAGCAGTACTTC.

This clone occurred once. The J gene is TRBJ1-1, the V gene TRBV10-3; D gene uncertain. V was cut by 8 bases and J by 1 base, with 11 bases left in between. The CDR3 is 13 residues long. Germline CDR1 and CDR2: ENHRY and SYGVKD. The CDR3 loop is CAIAPTGNTEAFF. The CDR3 DNA is TGTGCCATCGCCCCTACGGGGAACACTGAAGCTTTCTTT.

This clone was counted a single time. The rearrangement joins TRBV7-9 to TRBJ1-6; D gene uncertain. Germline CDR1 is SEHNR and CDR2 is FQNEAQ (reference sequence). This CDR3 comprises 12 residues. V lost 6 bases, J lost 9 bases, and 9 bases lay in between. This chain's CDR3 is CASREVGSPLHF. CDR3 nucleotide sequence: TGTGCCAGCAGGGAGGTGGGTTCACCCCTCCACTTT.

This chain connects TRBV2 to TRBJ1-1; D unclear. The CDR3 sequence is 14 residues long. V was pared by 3 bases and J by 6 bases, with 14 bases between. Germline V gene sequence: CDR1 SNHLY, CDR2 FYNNEI. The CDR3 spells CASSEDGVGAEAFF. In DNA form, the CDR3 reads TGTGCCAGCAGTGAGGACGGGGTTGGGGCTGAAGCTTTCTTT.

The chain recombines TRBV9 with TRBJ2-3; 7 bases fit TRBD1. This CDR3 has 15 residues. Germline trimming cut 0 bases from V and 2 bases from J; bases unmatched to any gene: 3. Germline CDR1 and CDR2: SGDLS and YYNGEE. CDR3 protein: CASSVVGGLTDTQYF. As DNA, the CDR3 is TGTGCCAGCAGCGTAGTAGGGGGCCTCACAGATACGCAGTATTTT.

V gene TRBV7-9 combines with J gene TRBJ1-1; unclear D gene. The CDR3 consists of 15 residues. Trimming stripped 4 bases from V and 7 bases from J, with 19 bases between. Germline CDR1 and CDR2: SEHNR and FQNEAQ (reference sequence). DNA of the CDR3: TGTGCCAGCAGCTCAAATTCGGGGTACGACGGTGAAGCTTTCTTT. Residues: CASSSNSGYDGEAFF.

The rearrangement uses TRBV20-1 and TRBJ2-4, with 7 bases lining up with TRBD1. V lost 6 bases, J lost 9 bases, and 5 bases stayed unmatched. Germline V gives CDR1 DFQATT, CDR2 SNEGSKA (reference sequence). This CDR3 region has 11 residues. CDR3 in amino acids: CSAGTVGIQYF. CDR3 coding DNA: TGCAGTGCCGGGACAGTGGGCATTCAGTACTTC.

This clone was seen once. The chain employs TRBV4-2 and TRBJ1-2, with D uncertain. V lost 1 base and J 4 bases, leaving 13 bases between the germline ends. The CDR3 loop spans 15 amino acids. Germline V CDR1 and CDR2: LGHNA, YNFKEQ. CDR3 DNA sequence: TGTGCCAGCAGCCAAGGGGAGCGAGGAACCTATGGCTACACCTTC. Its protein is CASSQGERGTYGYTF.